A selection of T cell receptor beta chains follows, all from one sample in a study of cytomegalovirus exposure and HLA in healthy donors. Clones were sequenced by immunoSEQ multiplex PCR, and TCRdb holds only the in-frame ones, with some missing. The sample consists of roughly 120,000 clones, 50% to 70% of them appearing once. Sample: PBMCs. The source is a woman between 40 and 50 years old in good health and CMV-seropositive. Each CDR3 is given with its conserved first and last residue. The D gene is left open where the match is weak. A clone size is listed for some rows: how often the clone was seen (once, few, many), or a class if it is expanded.

NA | 13 | TRBJ1-2 | NA | TRBV21-1 | TGTGCCAGCAGCTTCAGGGCGGGGTATGGCTACACCTTC | CASSFRAGYGYTF
once | 15 | TRBJ2-7 | TRBD2 | TRBV30 | TGTGCCTGGAGTGTGGAAGCGGGATTCCCCTACGAGCAGTACTTC | CAWSVEAGFPYEQYF
NA | 14 | TRBJ2-1 | NA | TRBV15 | TGTGCCACCAGCAGAGATCTCCAGGGTTCTGAGCAGTTCTTC | CATSRDLQGSEQFF
NA | 15 | TRBJ2-6 | NA | TRBV5-6 | TGTGCCAGCAGCCCGACAGGAACTGGGGCCAACGTCCTGACTTTC | CASSPTGTGANVLTF
few | 14 | TRBJ1-2 | NA | TRBV6-5 | TGTGCCAGCAGTTACTCGGGGCCAGGGAATGGCTACACCTTC | CASSYSGPGNGYTF
NA | 18 | TRBJ1-1 | NA | TRBV11-3 | TGTGCCAGCAGCTTACCCCCCCTTTCGGACACAAAACACACTGAAGCTTTCTTT | CASSLPPLSDTKHTEAFF
NA | 16 | TRBJ2-7 | NA | TRBV4-3 | TGCGCCAGCAGACTTAGTTTGGCGGAAAGCTCCTACGAGCAGTACTTC | CASRLSLAESSYEQYF
NA | 14 | TRBJ2-7 | TRBD1 | TRBV7-9 | TGTGCCAGCAGTTATGGACAGGGTTCCTACGAGCAGTACTTC | CASSYGQGSYEQYF
few | 13 | TRBJ1-2 | NA | TRBV4-1 | TGCGCCAGCAGCTCCTTTGGGGAGCGGAGCTACACCTTC | CASSSFGERSYTF
few | 15 | TRBJ1-1 | TRBD1 | TRBV7-2 | TGTGCCAGCAGCTCGATCGGACAGGGGGTCACTGAAGCTTTCTTT | CASSSIGQGVTEAFF
NA | 17 | TRBJ2-6 | TRBD2 | TRBV19 | TGTGCCAGTAGTATTAATAGCGGGAGGGCTGGGGCCAACGTCCTGACTTTC | CASSINSGRAGANVLTF
NA | 13 | TRBJ2-7 | TRBD2 | TRBV7-9 | TGTGCCAGCAGCCCCCGACTAGCGGGGGAGCAGTACTTC | CASSPRLAGEQYF
few | 15 | TRBJ1-1 | TRBD1 | TRBV29-1 | TGCAGCGTCGTGGGACAGGGGGGATGGGACACTGAAGCTTTCTTT | CSVVGQGGWDTEAFF
few | 16 | TRBJ2-2 | NA | TRBV10-3 | TGTGCCATCAGTGAGGAGAACCCATCGAACACCGGGGAGCTGTTTTTT | CAISEENPSNTGELFF
NA | 14 | TRBJ1-2 | NA | TRBV5-1 | TGCGCCAGCAGCTTCGACACGTCCTCGGGAGGCTACACCTTC | CASSFDTSSGGYTF
NA | 12 | TRBJ1-2 | NA | TRBV4-3 | TGCGCCAGCAGCCAAGTGAACTCGGGCTACACCTTC | CASSQVNSGYTF
once | 15 | TRBJ2-5 | NA | TRBV6-1 | TGTGCCAGCAGGGTCAGACAGGACCGGGTGGAGACCCAGTACTTC | CASRVRQDRVETQYF
NA | 13 | TRBJ1-2 | NA | TRBV7-9 | TGTGCCAGCAGTCCAGGGAGGATCGGGGACTACACCTTC | CASSPGRIGDYTF
NA | 17 | TRBJ2-2 | TRBD2 | TRBV7-3 | TGTGCCAGCAGCTTAAATCCTAGCGGGATGAACACCGGGGAGCTGTTTTTT | CASSLNPSGMNTGELFF
NA | 14 | TRBJ2-3 | NA | TRBV18 | TGTGCCAGTTCAGGCAGGACTAACACAGATACGCAGTATTTT | CASSGRTNTDTQYF
NA | 15 | TRBJ1-1 | NA | TRBV7-6 | TGTGCCAGCAGCTTAGGAGGGAGGGGGACAACTGAAGCTTTCTTT | CASSLGGRGTTEAFF
few | 15 | TRBJ1-3 | NA | TRBV6-5 | TGTGCCAGCAGCCTACAGGGTGACTCTGGAAACACCATATATTTT | CASSLQGDSGNTIYF
NA | 15 | TRBJ1-2 | NA | TRBV7-9 | TGTGCCAGCAGCTTAGTCGTTGAACAGATCTATGGCTACACCTTC | CASSLVVEQIYGYTF
NA | 15 | TRBJ1-4 | NA | TRBV4-2 | TGTGCCAGCAGCCAACCACGGGCAACTAATGAAAAACTGTTTTTT | CASSQPRATNEKLFF
few | 14 | TRBJ2-2 | NA | TRBV6-5 | TGTGCCAGCAGTTACTCGAGGCAAACCGGGGAGCTGTTTTTT | CASSYSRQTGELFF
few | 15 | TRBJ1-5 | TRBD1 | TRBV6-5 | TGTGCCAGCAGAAGACAGGGGGCCGGCAATCAGCCCCAGCATTTT | CASRRQGAGNQPQHF
NA | 14 | TRBJ2-3 | NA | TRBV4-3 | TGCGCCACGAGGGGAGGGGGGCCAACAGATACGCAGTATTTT | CATRGGGPTDTQYF
few | 14 | TRBJ2-1 | TRBD2 | TRBV7-3 | TGTGCCAGCAGCCCGACTAGCGGGAGCTATGAGCAGTTCTTC | CASSPTSGSYEQFF
NA | 19 | TRBJ2-7 | TRBD2 | TRBV5-1 | TGCGCCAGCAGGCAAACTACAGTGATGACTAGCGGGAGGGTATACGAGCAGTACTTC | CASRQTTVMTSGRVYEQYF
few | 15 | TRBJ2-1 | TRBD2 | TRBV11-3 | TGTGCCAGCAGCCCTCCGGGGGTAGCGGGAGATGAGCAGTTCTTC | CASSPPGVAGDEQFF
NA | 16 | TRBJ1-4 | TRBD1 | TRBV28 | TGTGCCAGCAGTAAGGGACAGGTTGCAACTAATGAAAAACTGTTTTTT | CASSKGQVATNEKLFF
few | 15 | TRBJ1-4 | NA | TRBV4-1 | TGCGCCAGCACGGCATCGGGGGGTTCTAATGAAAAACTGTTTTTT | CASTASGGSNEKLFF
NA | 12 | TRBJ1-1 | NA | TRBV28 | TGTGCCAGCAGCCTAACAGGGCGTGAAGCTTTCTTT | CASSLTGREAFF
NA | 18 | TRBJ1-5 | NA | TRBV2 | TGTGCCAGCAGGGAGAGACAGGCCTATCAGAATAGCAATCAGCCCCAGCATTTT | CASRERQAYQNSNQPQHF
NA | 14 | TRBJ1-2 | NA | TRBV11-1 | TGTGCCAGCAGCTTAGAGGGAGAGGGCTATGGCTACACCTTC | CASSLEGEGYGYTF
NA | 17 | TRBJ2-1 | TRBD2 | TRBV5-8 | TGTGCCAGCAGCTTGTATAGCAGCGGGGCAGCCTACAATGAGCAGTTCTTC | CASSLYSSGAAYNEQFF